This T cell receptor beta chain was captured by sequencing in a study of neurological immune-mediated disorders. 5'RACE with 10-nucleotide random UMIs produced the cDNA. Via MiXCR, TCRdb re-called the 5' RACE reads, giving one row per CDR3 protein. The table includes 35,000 to 50,000 distinct CDR3 sequences, 2.5% detected once. This clonotype appeared many times. Its matching antigen is unknown. Without the conserved terminal phenylalanine or tryptophan, this CDR3 likely stems from a read error. This CDR3 contains 12 residues. Trimming took 0 bases from V and 5 from J, leaving 6 bases between them. The germline CDR1 and CDR2 sequences are SGHRS and YFSETQ. Study-wide findings and caveats: Subjects shared no identical expanded-clone CDR3 amino acid sequences, suggesting private TCR-beta repertoires in all groups. Among 34 multiple sclerosis patients, 18 had repertoires that phylogenetic grouping placed in one related-CDR3 cluster, a possible signature.

The chain joins TRBV5-1 to TRBJ2-7; tentative D call: TRBD1 (5 bases). The clonotype was recovered from a man aged 45-65 years with multiple sclerosis. Sequences were obtained from PBMCs. The CDR3 protein is CASSLGRDEQYN. Written as DNA, the CDR3 is TGCGCCAGCAGCTTGGGCAGGGACGAGCAGTACAAC.